One sample yielded the 9 T cell receptor beta chains listed below, sequenced in a study of CD8+CD57+ T cells in acquired aplastic anemia. The template for TCR beta VDJ and CDR3 sequence profiling was genomic DNA. TCRdb re-analysed the reads in MiXCR, keeping a single row per CDR3 protein. The sample has about 270,000 distinct CDR3 sequences; about 56% are singletons. The sequencing sample was made of sorted CD4+, CD8+, or CD8+CD57+ T cells (not recorded which) from PBMCs. These receptors all come from a human donor with severe aplastic anemia or a healthy control (not recorded which).

The rearrangement links TRBV6-5 to TRBJ2-7, with a weak D call TRBD2 (6 bases). V was cut by 5 bases and J by 2 bases, with 19 bases left in between. This CDR3 spans 16 amino acids. Looked up from germline, CDR1 is MNHEY and CDR2 is SVGAGI. The chain's CDR3 is CASSARGGLIAYEQYF. The DNA of the CDR3 is TGTGCCAGCAGTGCCCGTGGGGGACTGATAGCCTACGAGCAGTACTTC.

This clonotype turned up a few times. The chain carries TRBV20-1 and TRBJ2-5; D is undetermined. With 4 bases removed from V and 2 bases from J, the gap between germline ends came to 5 bases. The CDR3 extends over 11 amino acids. Germline lookup yields CDR1 DFQATT and CDR2 SNEGSKA (reference sequence). DNA of the CDR3: TGCAGTGCTAAGTTACAAGAGACCCAGTACTTC. Its translation is CSAKLQETQYF.

The gene calls are TRBV12-3 or TRBV12-4 and TRBJ1-1; D may be TRBD1 (5 bases). This CDR3 region has 16 residues. V was cut by 6 bases and J by 1 base, with 18 bases left in between. The CDR3 reads CASSFSTDISNTEAFF. CDR3 in DNA: TGTGCCAGCAGCTTCTCCACGGACATATCGAACACTGAAGCTTTCTTT.

The V call is TRBV24-1, the J call TRBJ1-1, with D unclear. This CDR3 spans 13 amino acids. V lost 5 bases, J lost 4 bases, and 10 bases lay in between. Per the germline V gene, CDR1 is KGHDR and CDR2 is SFDVKD. CDR3 loop: CATSGTDFTEAFF. In DNA form, the CDR3 reads TGTGCCACCAGTGGGACGGACTTCACTGAAGCTTTCTTT.

The chain recombines TRBV19 with TRBJ1-2, with 10 bases lining up with TRBD1. Per germline, CDR1 LNHDA and CDR2 SQIVND (reference sequence). CDR3 length: 17 amino acids. Trimming took 3 bases from V and 0 from J; bases not matched to a gene: 7. The CDR3, as DNA: TGTGCCAGTAGTATTATGACAGGGGGCGCCGCTAACTATGGCTACACCTTC. It encodes CASSIMTGGAANYGYTF.

The J gene is TRBJ1-4, the V gene TRBV2; 7 bases match TRBD1. The CDR3 totals 15 residues. V shed 6 bases, J shed 1 base, and the junction held 5 bases outside the gene matches. Germline assignment: CDR1 SNHLY and CDR2 FYNNEI. CDR3: CASRETGLTNEKLFF. CDR3 bases: TGTGCCAGCAGGGAGACAGGGCTAACTAATGAAAAACTGTTTTTT.

In its sample, this clonotype was seen many times. The chain uses TRBV7-8 and TRBJ2-2, with TRBD1 matching 9 bases. This CDR3 contains 15 residues. Germline V CDR1 and CDR2: SGHVS, FQNEAQ. V dropped 5 bases and J dropped 2; count of bases not matched to a gene: 3. The CDR3 DNA sequence: TGTGCCAGCAGCCAGGACAGGGGCAACACCGGGGAGCTGTTTTTT. This translates into CASSQDRGNTGELFF.

About this clonotype: One junction end disagrees with the germline gene, perhaps due to a read error. The V gene is TRBV5-1, the J gene TRBJ2-1; 10 positions match TRBD1. Germline loops: CDR1 SGHRS, CDR2 YFSETQ. The CDR3 extends over 10 amino acids. The CDR3 sequence is CASSLGTGDF. CDR3 nucleotides: TGCGCCAGCAGCTTAGGGACAGGGGACTTC.

This chain links TRBV10-2 with TRBJ2-3; 7 nucleotides align to TRBD2. Germline CDR1 and CDR2: WSHSY and SAAADI. Trimming removed 6 bases from V and 2 bases from J; junction bases left unmatched: 8. The CDR3 runs to 15 residues. CDR3 protein: CASRAAGANTDTQYF. For the CDR3, the DNA is TGCGCCAGCAGGGCGGCGGGAGCGAACACAGATACGCAGTATTTT.